The TCR beta chain under discussion was sequenced for a study of cytomegalovirus exposure and HLA in healthy donors. V dropped 0 bases and J dropped 4; count of bases not matched to a gene: 2. This CDR3 is 15 amino acids long. CDR1 SGHNT and CDR2 YYREEE come from the germline V gene (reference sequence). The PCR had 60 Vbeta and 13 Jbeta primers. Profiled with immunoSEQ multiplex PCR; TCRdb holds only in-frame clones, not every one. The sample yields about 200,000 clones, approximately 80% seen once. The sample was PBMCs. The chain has TRBV5-4 and TRBJ1-3, with 9 bases matching TRBD1. The TCR sequence derives from a boy younger than 10 in good health and CMV-seronegative. CDR3 bases: TGTGCCAGCAGCTTGGACGGGACAGGGGGAAACACCATATATTTT. Translated: CASSLDGTGGNTIYF.